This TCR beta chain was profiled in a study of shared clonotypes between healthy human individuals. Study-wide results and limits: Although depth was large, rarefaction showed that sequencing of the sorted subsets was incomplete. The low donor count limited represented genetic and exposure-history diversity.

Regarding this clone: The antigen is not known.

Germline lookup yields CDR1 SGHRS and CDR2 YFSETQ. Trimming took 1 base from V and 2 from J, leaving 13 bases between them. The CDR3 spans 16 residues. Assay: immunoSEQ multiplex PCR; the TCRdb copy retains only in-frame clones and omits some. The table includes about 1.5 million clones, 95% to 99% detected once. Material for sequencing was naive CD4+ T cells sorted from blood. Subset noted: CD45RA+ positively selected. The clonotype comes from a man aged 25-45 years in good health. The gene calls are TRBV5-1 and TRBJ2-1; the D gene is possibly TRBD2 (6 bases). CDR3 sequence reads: CASSLMAGSPYNEQFF. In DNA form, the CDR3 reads TGCGCCAGCAGCTTGATGGCGGGGTCCCCCTACAATGAGCAGTTCTTC.